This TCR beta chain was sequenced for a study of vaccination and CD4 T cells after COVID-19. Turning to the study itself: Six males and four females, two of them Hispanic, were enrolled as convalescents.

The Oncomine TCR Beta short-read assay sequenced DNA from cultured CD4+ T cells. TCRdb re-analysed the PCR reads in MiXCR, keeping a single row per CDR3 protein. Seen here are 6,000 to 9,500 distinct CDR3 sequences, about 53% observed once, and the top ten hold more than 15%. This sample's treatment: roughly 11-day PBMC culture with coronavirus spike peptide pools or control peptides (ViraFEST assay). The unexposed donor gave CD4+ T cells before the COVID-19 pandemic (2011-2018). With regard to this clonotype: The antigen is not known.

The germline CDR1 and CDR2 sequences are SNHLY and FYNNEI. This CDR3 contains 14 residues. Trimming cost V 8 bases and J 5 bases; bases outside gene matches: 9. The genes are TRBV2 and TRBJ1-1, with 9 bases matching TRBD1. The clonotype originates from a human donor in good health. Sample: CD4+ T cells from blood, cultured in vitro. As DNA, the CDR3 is TGTGCCAGCGGGGACAGGGTGCTAAGAACTGAAGCTTTCTTT. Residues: CASGDRVLRTEAFF.